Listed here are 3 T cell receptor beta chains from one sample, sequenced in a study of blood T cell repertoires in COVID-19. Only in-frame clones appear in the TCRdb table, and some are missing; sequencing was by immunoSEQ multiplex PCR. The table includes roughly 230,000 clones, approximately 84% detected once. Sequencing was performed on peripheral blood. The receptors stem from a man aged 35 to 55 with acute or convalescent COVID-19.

The CDR3 reads CASMRQEASNQPQHF. The CDR3 bases are TGTGCCAGCATGAGACAGGAGGCGAGCAATCAGCCCCAGCATTTT. V usage is TRBV28 and J usage is TRBJ1-5; the D gene is possibly TRBD1 (6 bases). CDR1 MDHEN and CDR2 SYDVKM come from the germline V gene. The CDR3 is 15 amino acids. Deletions cut 7 bases from V and 1 base from J, with 14 bases between.

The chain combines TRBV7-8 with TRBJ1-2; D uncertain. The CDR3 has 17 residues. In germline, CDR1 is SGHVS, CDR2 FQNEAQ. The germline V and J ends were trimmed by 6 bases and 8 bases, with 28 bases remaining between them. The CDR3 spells CASRSTPPQEVVEGYTF. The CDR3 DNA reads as TGTGCCAGCAGGTCTACCCCCCCACAAGAGGTAGTAGAGGGCTACACCTTC.

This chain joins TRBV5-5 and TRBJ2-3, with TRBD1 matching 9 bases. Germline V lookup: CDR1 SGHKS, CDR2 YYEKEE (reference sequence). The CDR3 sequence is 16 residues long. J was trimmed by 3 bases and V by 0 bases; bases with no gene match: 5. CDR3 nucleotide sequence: TGTGCCAGCAGCTTGGGGGGCGGGACAGGGACAGATACGCAGTATTTT. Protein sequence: CASSLGGGTGTDTQYF.